This TCR beta chain was sequenced for a study of graft-versus-host responses after intestinal transplantation. Study context: Isolated intestinal, liver-intestinal, or multivisceral transplants had been given to the recipients. Anti-thymocyte globulin induction preceded two to four years of tacrolimus and steroid maintenance in all recipients. Study observations and caveats: Allograft graft-versus-host to host-versus-graft clonal ratios ran high in patients with graft-donor T cell macrochimerism. Recipient marrow harbored GvH clones, some of which surfaced first in ileum or blood.

Sequencing used immunoSEQ multiplex PCR; TCRdb keeps in-frame clones, though not all of them. The sample records roughly 110,000 clones, 85% to 95% being singletons. The sample holds one count of this clone. Its antigen is not known. The source of this sequence is a human donor who was the organ donor for an intestinal transplant. The sample consisted of unstimulated CD8+ T cells sorted from spleen or lymph node cells, taken before transplant.

The CDR3 protein is CASNIAGVINEQFF. The CDR3 region has the DNA TGTGCCAGTAACATAGCGGGAGTAATCAATGAGCAGTTCTTC. The rearrangement uses TRBV19 and TRBJ2-1; 9 bases match TRBD2. V lost 7 bases, J lost 6 bases, and 7 bases stayed unmatched. CDR1 is LNHDA, CDR2 SQIVND, per germline (reference sequence). The CDR3 totals 14 residues.